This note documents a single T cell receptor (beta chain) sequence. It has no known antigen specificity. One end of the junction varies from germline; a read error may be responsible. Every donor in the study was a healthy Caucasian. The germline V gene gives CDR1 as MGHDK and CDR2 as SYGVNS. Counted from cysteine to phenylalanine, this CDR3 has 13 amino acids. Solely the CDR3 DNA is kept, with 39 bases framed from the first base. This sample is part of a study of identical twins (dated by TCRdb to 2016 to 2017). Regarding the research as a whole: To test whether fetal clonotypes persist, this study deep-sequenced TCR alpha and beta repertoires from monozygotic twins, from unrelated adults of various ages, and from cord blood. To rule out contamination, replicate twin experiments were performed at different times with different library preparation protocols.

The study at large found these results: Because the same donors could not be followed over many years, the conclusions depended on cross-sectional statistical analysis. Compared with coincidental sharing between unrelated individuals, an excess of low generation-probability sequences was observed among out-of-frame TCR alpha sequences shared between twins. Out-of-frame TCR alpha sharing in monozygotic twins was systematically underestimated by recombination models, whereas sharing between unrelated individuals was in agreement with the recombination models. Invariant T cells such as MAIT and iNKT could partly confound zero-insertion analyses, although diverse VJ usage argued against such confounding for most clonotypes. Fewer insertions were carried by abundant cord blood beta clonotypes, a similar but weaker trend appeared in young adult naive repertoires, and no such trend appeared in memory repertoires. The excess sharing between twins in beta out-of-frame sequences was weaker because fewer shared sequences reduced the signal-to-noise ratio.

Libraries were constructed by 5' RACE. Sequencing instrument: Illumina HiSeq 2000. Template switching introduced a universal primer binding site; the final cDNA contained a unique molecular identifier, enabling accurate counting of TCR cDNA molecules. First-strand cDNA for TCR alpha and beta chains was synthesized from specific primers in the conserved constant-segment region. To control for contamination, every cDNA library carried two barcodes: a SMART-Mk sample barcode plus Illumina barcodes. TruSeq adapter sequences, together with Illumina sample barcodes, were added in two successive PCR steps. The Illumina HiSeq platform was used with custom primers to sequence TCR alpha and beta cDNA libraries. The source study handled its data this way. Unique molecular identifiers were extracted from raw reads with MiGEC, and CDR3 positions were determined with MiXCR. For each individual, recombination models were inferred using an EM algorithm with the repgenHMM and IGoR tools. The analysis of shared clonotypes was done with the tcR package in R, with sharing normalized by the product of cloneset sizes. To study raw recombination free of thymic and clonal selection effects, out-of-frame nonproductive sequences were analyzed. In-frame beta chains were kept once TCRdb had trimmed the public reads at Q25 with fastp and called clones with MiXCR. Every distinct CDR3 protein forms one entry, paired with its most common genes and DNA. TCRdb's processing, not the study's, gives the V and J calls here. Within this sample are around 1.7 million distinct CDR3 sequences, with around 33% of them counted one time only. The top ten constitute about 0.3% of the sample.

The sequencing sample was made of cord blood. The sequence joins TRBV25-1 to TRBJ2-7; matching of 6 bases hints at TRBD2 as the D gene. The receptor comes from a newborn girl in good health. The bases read TGTGCCGGCAGTGAACCGGGGGCCTACGAGCAGTACTTC. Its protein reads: CAGSEPGAYEQYF.